Below, one TCR beta chain is given with its context. This clone showed up many times. No cognate antigen has been identified for it. Base qualities are not at hand, and no much larger clone is one base apart. The donors were healthy, HIV-negative adults who had no recently reported acute infections or vaccinations. Every donor was a Caucasian adult living in Nashville, Tennessee, USA. CD4+ T cells were enriched through magnetic negative selection, after which naive cells were positively selected on CD45RA and the remaining negative fraction served as the memory subset. Blood was collected by leukapheresis, and PBMCs were isolated by Ficoll-Histopaque density gradient centrifugation and then cryopreserved in liquid nitrogen vapor phase. Analytical flow cytometry was used to check the purity and quantity of every magnetically sorted T cell population. Genomic DNA was isolated from each sorted fraction and quantified by UV absorbance on a Nanodrop 2000c.

Trimming costs V 7 bases and J 2 bases, and their ends lie 15 bases apart. The CDR3 starts with the cysteine, ends with the phenylalanine, and has 14 residues. This entry keeps only the CDR3 DNA: 42 bases, framed from base 1. The germline V gene (reference sequence) provides CDR1 MNHEY and CDR2 SMNVEV. The data were obtained in a study of shared clonotypes between healthy human individuals (dated by TCRdb to the early 2020s). As for the study more broadly: The cohort comprised a couple of women and a few men aged 18 to 49 years. For each donor, CD4 naive and CD4 memory were each run on three plates, CD8 naive on two plates, and CD8 memory on one plate. To estimate repertoire size and how much clonotypes are shared between individuals, the study performed deep sequencing of blood TCR repertoires from 4 to 6 healthy adults. Between about 0.8 and 9.5 billion PBMCs per donor were obtained by leukapheresis. Different laboratories and diverse techniques were used to prepare libraries and sequence TCR repertoires, to increase sequencing depth and limit assay-specific biases.

Using the deep immunoSEQ assay, TCR CDR3 regions were amplified from genomic DNA by multiplex PCR. Genomic DNA extracted from each cell subset was distributed evenly over all wells of several immunoSEQ 96-well plates, and each plate served as one replicate. For sorted subsets, 200 to 250 ng of genomic DNA, equivalent to 25,000 to 35,000 T cell genomes, went into each replicate PCR. The purified libraries were quantified using a Qubit 3.0 fluorometer, sized with a Bioanalyzer 2100, and then quantified again using the KAPA Library Quantification kit. Every immunoSEQ 96-well plate was sequenced on a separate single-read 150-cycle Illumina NextSeq 550 flow cell. Turning to the authors' computational methods: Because only junctional sequences without quality scores were contained in the immunoSEQ output, filtering matching that applied to full-length reads could not be performed. To assign V/J genes and CDR3, sequences were annotated against IMGT germline references using PyIR, a Python wrapper for IgBLAST v1.9. Reads with weak V/J assignments (E-value above 1e-6), missing CDR3, stop codons, out-of-frame junctions, or ambiguous translated residues were removed. V3J clonotypes were defined as sequences sharing the same inferred V gene, J gene, and CDR3 amino acid sequence. To compute the percentage overlap between repertoires, the number of shared unique clonotypes was divided by the size of the smaller repertoire. RTK rarefaction, the Chao1 estimator, and Recon v2.1 estimates of unobserved clonotypes were used to assess repertoire richness. For all TCRbeta clonotypes obtained by the gDNA method from several donors, generation probabilities were computed with OLGA. TCRdb re-hosts the immuneACCESS table, in-frame sequences only. Its copies lack some clones; in the studies checked, an unresolved V gene accounts for under half of them, and the cause for the rest is not known. V and J calls and clone size are those listed in that table; D and trimming were worked out from the DNA. The sample has hundreds of thousands of clones on record, 73% of them singletons. The top ten constitute around 2% of the sample.

What the research found in general, with its limitations: Sampling was restricted to blood, and TCR repertoires in tissue are likely to differ from TCR repertoires in blood. Even with the large sequencing depth, rarefaction of the sorted-subset datasets indicated that sequencing was incomplete. Estimated clonotype richness was generally larger for naive than for memory subsets. Based on pairwise subsampling, the degree of clonotype sharing among donors was expected to be affected by sequencing depth. Compared with non-shared clonotypes, clonotypes shared by all four sorted-subset donors had higher generation probabilities. Across four donors, about 5% of naive CD4, approximately 3.6% of naive CD8, 2% to 2.5% of memory CD4, and approximately 0.4% of memory CD8 clonotypes were shared. The genetic and exposure-history diversity represented was limited by the small number of donors.

The rearranged chain carries TRBV27 and TRBJ2-7; no D segment can be confidently identified. Sequenced input: memory CD4+ T cells sorted from blood. Reading the label with the study, this specimen's cell subset or site is: CD45RA-negative fraction. The TCR sequence derives from a woman aged 25 to 45 in good health. CDR3 region: CASKRDWVAYEQYF. The nucleotides read TGTGCCAGCAAACGTGACTGGGTAGCCTACGAGCAGTACTTC.